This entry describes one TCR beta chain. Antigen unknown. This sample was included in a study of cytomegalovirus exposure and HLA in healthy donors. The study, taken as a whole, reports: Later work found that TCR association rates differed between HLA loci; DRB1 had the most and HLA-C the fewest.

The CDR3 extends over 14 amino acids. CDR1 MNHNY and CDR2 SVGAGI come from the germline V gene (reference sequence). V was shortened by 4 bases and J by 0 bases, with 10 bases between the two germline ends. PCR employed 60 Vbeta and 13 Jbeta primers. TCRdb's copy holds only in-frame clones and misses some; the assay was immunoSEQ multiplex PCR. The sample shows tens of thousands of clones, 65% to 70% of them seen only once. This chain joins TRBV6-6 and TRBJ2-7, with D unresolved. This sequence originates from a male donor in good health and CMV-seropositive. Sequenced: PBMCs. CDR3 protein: CASSSGRNSYEQYF. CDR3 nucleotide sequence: TGTGCCAGCAGTTCGGGTCGGAACTCCTACGAGCAGTACTTC.